This T cell receptor beta chain was found in a study of identical twins. General observations from the study: The study found excess low generation probability among twin-shared out-of-frame alpha sequences.

The sample holds many counts of this clonotype. The antigen is unknown. TCRdb reprocessed the 5' RACE reads via MiXCR and lists one record per CDR3 protein. Among around 500,000 distinct CDR3 sequences listed, 11% to 15% were seen once. The germline V gene has CDR1 SGHTA and CDR2 FQGTGA. Trimming took 5 bases from V and 2 from J, leaving 5 bases between them. The CDR3 consists of 12 residues. The sample was also reused in another study, on yellow fever vaccine responses in identical twins.

The sample comprised CD4+ T cells sorted from blood. This TCR was sampled from a woman younger than 30 in good health. The V and J genes are TRBV7-3 and TRBJ2-3; D uncertain. The CDR3 is CASSGDTDTQYF. CDR3 DNA: TGTGCCAGCAGCGGGGACACAGATACGCAGTATTTT.